The 20 T cell receptor beta chains given below trace back to one sample, sequenced in a study of T cells in Graves' hyperthyroidism and ophthalmopathy. TCR beta CDR3 region amplification was performed from RNA transcripts. An initial round of RT-PCR targeting the TCR CDR3 relied on the HTBI primer set. TCRdb re-called the multiplex PCR reads through MiXCR, storing one row per CDR3 protein. The profile covers under 400,000 distinct CDR3 sequences, with less than 20% appearing a single time and approximately 30% taken by the ten largest. The sequenced sample consisted of blood. These TCRs come from a woman younger than 30 with Graves' hyperthyroidism that later progressed to Graves' ophthalmopathy.

This chain joins TRBV4-2 and TRBJ2-7; 7 nucleotides align to TRBD1. The J segment lost 2 bases and the V segment lost 0 bases, leaving 7 bases of the junction unmatched. This CDR3 is built from 16 residues. From germline, CDR1 is LGHNA and CDR2 YNFKEQ. The CDR3 nucleotides read TGTGCCAGCAGCCAAGATTACGGGACAGAGACCTACGAGCAGTACTTC. This codes for CASSQDYGTETYEQYF.

This clonotype was recorded many times. The rearrangement links TRBV20-1 to TRBJ2-6; D may match TRBD1 or TRBD2 (5 bases each). The CDR3 spans 19 residues. The germline V gene encodes CDR1 DFQATT and CDR2 SNEGSKA (reference sequence). V shed 3 bases and J shed 0 bases, with 21 bases lying between them. CDR3 in DNA: TGCAGTGCTAGTGGGGGAAGGAGAGAGTGGGACTCTGGGGCCAACGTCCTGACTTTC. This sequence encodes CSASGGRREWDSGANVLTF.

This sequence joins TRBV6-1 and TRBJ2-1, with no clear D. V shed 5 bases and J shed 0 bases, with 14 bases lying between them. CDR1 and CDR2 (germline): MNHNS, SASEGT. The CDR3 totals 16 residues. The CDR3, as DNA: TGTGCCAGCAGTCCGTCCACCCCGAGCTCCTACAATGAGCAGTTCTTC. Amino acids: CASSPSTPSSYNEQFF.

CDR3 sequence reads: CASSQNVAGQGYNEQYF. In nucleotides, the CDR3 is TGCGCCAGCAGCCAAAACGTGGCCGGACAGGGTTACAATGAGCAGTACTTC. The V and J genes are TRBV4-3 and TRBJ2-1; TRBD1 matches 8 bases. Judging by the DNA end, TRBJ2-7 fits better; the J call may be wrong. The CDR3 has 17 amino acids. CDR1 is LGHNA, CDR2 YSLEER, per germline.

This clonotype turned up a few times. CDR3 sequence: CASRQQVNTGELFF. CDR3 nucleotide sequence: TGTGCCAGCCGGCAACAGGTGAACACCGGGGAGCTGTTTTTT. The chain combines TRBV27 with TRBJ2-2; tentatively, D is TRBD1 (5 bases). CDR3 size: 14 residues. Germline V gives CDR1 MNHEY, CDR2 SMNVEV (reference sequence). Deletions cut 8 bases from V and 1 base from J, with 11 bases between.

This clonotype occurred many times. V is TRBV20-1 and J is TRBJ2-7; D is unresolved. Trimming removed 3 bases from V and 4 bases from J, with 16 bases in between. Looked up from germline, CDR1 is DFQATT and CDR2 is SNEGSKA (reference sequence). This CDR3 region has 14 residues. The CDR3 sequence is CSASTTINPYEQYF. The CDR3 DNA sequence: TGCAGTGCTAGTACTACAATTAATCCGTACGAGCAGTACTTC.

This clonotype was seen only a few times. The chain joins TRBV5-1 to TRBJ2-7, with 10 positions matching TRBD1. Germline V gene lookup returns CDR1 SGHRS and CDR2 YFSETQ. Trimming took 4 bases from V and 3 from J; bases not matched to a gene: 13. There are 17 residues in the CDR3. CDR3 sequence (DNA): TGCGCCAGCAGCCCAACGGACTCGGGACAGGGGATCTACGAGCAGTACTTC. It translates to CASSPTDSGQGIYEQYF.

This clonotype was observed many times. The chain links TRBV10-3 to TRBJ1-1; D perhaps matches TRBD1 (6 bases). The CDR3 has 15 residues. The V gene's germline CDR1 is ENHRY and CDR2 SYGVKD. Trimming took 4 bases from V and 6 from J, leaving 18 bases between them. The CDR3 DNA sequence: TGTGCCATCAGTGGGGGGGCAGGGGACGGAGCTGAAGCTTTCTTT. This codes for CAISGGAGDGAEAFF.

As concerns this clonotype: It may be a read error: a sequence one base away is much more abundant. The gene calls are TRBV27 and TRBJ2-1; 8 bases line up with TRBD2. This CDR3 is built from 16 residues. Trimming cost V 2 bases and J 3 bases; bases outside gene matches: 6. CDR1 is MNHEY and CDR2 is SMNVEV in the germline V gene (reference sequence). The CDR3 reads CASSLRGRSYYNEQFF. The DNA of the CDR3 is TGTGCCAGCAGTTTACGCGGGAGGAGCTACTACAATGAGCAGTTCTTC.

About this clonotype: A read error may be the cause here, since a much bigger clone is one base away. This rearrangement joins TRBV9 to TRBJ2-1, with D possibly TRBD1 on 6 matching bases. The V end lost 0 bases, the J end lost 3 bases, and 13 bases lay between the germline ends. The CDR3 loop spans 16 amino acids. The germline gives CDR1 SGDLS, CDR2 YYNGEE. The CDR3, as DNA: TGTGCCAGCAGCGTAGTCGGGACACCCTTCTACAATGAGCAGTTCTTC. This gives the protein CASSVVGTPFYNEQFF.

In its sample, this clonotype was seen a few times. CDR3 protein: CSARVSGGNEQFF. The CDR3 DNA reads TGCAGTGCTAGAGTGTCGGGAGGGAATGAGCAGTTCTTC. This chain links TRBV20-1 with TRBJ2-1; 8 positions agree with TRBD2. This CDR3 contains 13 residues. V dropped 1 base and J dropped 7; count of bases not matched to a gene: 3. The germline CDR1 and CDR2 sequences are DFQATT and SNEGSKA (reference sequence).

This clonotype was seen at least ten times. The V gene is TRBV28, the J gene TRBJ2-5, with TRBD1 matching over 7 bases. This CDR3 has 16 residues. Germline V gene lookup returns CDR1 MDHEN and CDR2 SYDVKM. With V trimmed by 3 bases and J by 2 bases, 9 bases remained unmatched. The CDR3 reads CASSFRPGQLQETQYF. The CDR3 DNA reads TGTGCCAGCAGTTTCCGACCGGGACAGTTACAAGAGACCCAGTACTTC.

In this sample, this clonotype turned up many times. The genes are TRBV6-1 and TRBJ2-7, with a tentative D call TRBD2 (5 bases). The CDR3 contains 15 residues. Deletions cut 2 bases from V and 0 bases from J, with 11 bases between. Per the germline V gene, CDR1 is MNHNS and CDR2 is SASEGT. CDR3 region: CASSELSLASYEQYF. In DNA form, the CDR3 reads TGTGCCAGCAGTGAATTATCGCTAGCCTCCTACGAGCAGTACTTC.

This chain joins TRBV28 and TRBJ1-2; tentatively, D is TRBD1 (6 bases). Trimming left V 8 bases short and J 7 bases short, with 14 bases between. CDR1 and CDR2 from the germline V gene are MDHEN and SYDVKM. The CDR3 sequence is 12 residues long. The DNA of the CDR3 is TGTGCCAGCCCGAACCTCAGGGGTGGCTACACCTTC. It translates to CASPNLRGGYTF.

Ten or more counts support this clonotype. The CDR3 is CSASGLAGRGRETQYF. The CDR3 DNA sequence: TGCAGTGCTAGTGGACTAGCGGGAAGGGGTAGGGAGACCCAGTACTTC. V usage is TRBV20-1 and J usage is TRBJ2-5, with 12 positions matching TRBD2. The CDR3 is made up of 16 amino acids. Germline V gene sequence: CDR1 DFQATT, CDR2 SNEGSKA (reference sequence). J lost 5 bases, V lost 3 bases, and 10 bases had no gene match.

This clonotype turned up a few times. This chain joins TRBV19 and TRBJ1-1, with no clear D. The germline CDR1 and CDR2 sequences are LNHDA and SQIVND (reference sequence). The CDR3 is 15 amino acids. Trimming took off 7 bases at V and 6 bases at J, with 21 bases between the two ends. CDR3 region: CASTRSDRFKAEAFF. CDR3 nucleotides: TGTGCCAGTACTAGGTCAGACCGTTTTAAAGCTGAAGCTTTCTTT.

The V gene is TRBV7-9, the J gene TRBJ2-1; D ambiguous. V lost 1 base to trimming and J lost 8 bases, with 15 bases between them. The V gene's germline CDR1 is SEHNR and CDR2 FQNEAQ (reference sequence). The CDR3 has 15 residues. CDR3 residues: CASSLGPRESDEQFF. The CDR3 region has the DNA TGTGCCAGCAGCTTAGGCCCACGAGAGAGCGATGAGCAGTTCTTC.

This clonotype was seen a handful of times. The CDR3 nucleotides read TGTGCCAGCCTGTTCGGACTAGCGGGCCAGGGCCCGGAAGAGACCCAGTACTTC. Translation gives CASLFGLAGQGPEETQYF. The chain combines TRBV6-1 with TRBJ2-5, with 11 bases fitting TRBD2. The CDR3 is 18 residues long. In germline, CDR1 is MNHNS, CDR2 SASEGT. The J segment lost 3 bases and the V segment lost 8 bases, leaving 17 bases of the junction unmatched.

This clonotype occurred many times. This chain links TRBV25-1 with TRBJ2-3, with 7 positions matching TRBD1. Germline V lookup: CDR1 MGHDK, CDR2 SYGVNS. This CDR3 contains 17 residues. Unmatched junction bases numbered 12, after V lost 6 bases and J lost 0 bases. CDR3 nucleotides: TGTGCCAGCAGCGGTCCCGGGACAGCAACTAGCACAGATACGCAGTATTTT. It translates to CASSGPGTATSTDTQYF.

The gene calls are TRBV5-4 and TRBJ2-1, with TRBD2 matching 13 bases. The CDR3 loop spans 17 amino acids. Germline V gives CDR1 SGHNT, CDR2 YYREEE (reference sequence). The J segment lost 4 bases and the V segment lost 4 bases, leaving 8 bases of the junction unmatched. The CDR3 region has the DNA TGTGCCAGCAGCCCGAAACTAGCGGGAGGGAGATACAATGAGCAGTTCTTC. This codes for CASSPKLAGGRYNEQFF.